This T cell receptor beta chain was identified in a study of blood T cell repertoires in COVID-19. The wider study: Material from acute and convalescent COVID-19 was sourced from the United States, Italy and Spain. PBMCs, B-cell-depleted T cells, or T cells provided the cDNA or gDNA that made up the material.

Source study methods: Quantification of nucleated cells was approximated via reference gene primer amplification. Generated by immunoSEQ multiplex PCR, the TCRdb table keeps only in-frame clones and is missing some. Clonal size and the V and J genes are those of that table, whereas D and trimming came from the DNA. The profile shows about 73,000 clones, roughly 90% of them singletons. The germline V gene encodes CDR1 SGDLS and CDR2 YYNGEE. The CDR3 is 16 amino acids. The J segment lost 2 bases and the V segment lost 0 bases, leaving 7 bases of the junction unmatched. Sequences were obtained from peripheral blood. The J gene is TRBJ2-5, the V gene TRBV9; 7 bases agree with TRBD1. This clonotype was obtained from an elderly woman with active or convalescent COVID-19. In DNA form, the CDR3 reads TGTGCCAGCAGCGTAGAAGGGGGACAGTTACAAGAGACCCAGTACTTC. Protein sequence: CASSVEGGQLQETQYF.